The clone carrying this T cell receptor beta chain was detected a few times. Its target is not known. Germline loops: CDR1 SGHVS, CDR2 FQNEAQ. This CDR3 contains 15 residues. Deletions cut 1 base from V and 7 bases from J, with 14 bases between. Produced via immunoSEQ multiplex PCR; TCRdb's table is partial and in-frame only. The sample carries roughly 130,000 clones, about 90% recorded once. This entry is derived from a study of T cell responses to AZD1222 COVID-19 vaccine. Study-wide findings and caveats: Along spike, vaccine-associated CD4 TCRs were found throughout, with dominance at 160-218 and 743-854. Of spike-specific TCRs, nearly half reportedly target regions left unmutated in variants. Sampling captured repertoires only after the peak T cell response. It should be noted that donors were predominantly white British and more often female, and clonal diversity was possibly underestimated.

The clonotype comes from an adult in good health. The sample consisted of peripheral blood, taken on day 0 of AZD1222 vaccination. This chain connects TRBV7-8 to TRBJ2-1; maybe TRBD1 (6 bases). The CDR3 sequence is CASSLVGGSGNEQFF. The CDR3 DNA follows: TGTGCCAGCAGCTTAGTTGGGGGCTCGGGTAATGAGCAGTTCTTC. Looking up the rest from reference TRBV7-8 and TRBJ2-1 gives the full variable domain: GAGVSQSPRYKVAKRGQDVALRCDPISGHVSLFWYQQALGQGPEFLTYFQNEAQLDKSGLPSDRFFAERPEGSVSTLKIQRTQQEDSAVYLCASSLVGGSGNEQFFGPGTRLTVL.